The rows below give T cell receptor beta chains drawn from one sample of a study of CD8 T cells in Susac syndrome. TCRdb reprocessed the immunoSEQ multiplex PCR reads with MiXCR, giving one entry per CDR3 protein. The profile shows some 200,000 distinct CDR3 sequences, approximately 94% of them singletons. The sequenced sample consisted of CD4+ T cells from PBMCs. The source of these receptors is a human donor with Susac syndrome. The CDR3 runs from the conserved cysteine through the conserved F or W.

CDR3 length: 15; J gene: TRBJ2-3; V gene: TRBV20-1; CDR3 protein: CSAPTGGKEADTQYF
CDR3 length: 14; J gene: TRBJ2-5; V gene: TRBV6-2/TRBV6-3; CDR3 protein: CASSNRRGEETQYF
CDR3 length: 16; J gene: TRBJ2-7; V gene: TRBV4-3; CDR3 protein: CASSQDENSSPYEQYF
CDR3 length: 13; J gene: TRBJ2-7; V gene: TRBV29-1; CDR3 protein: CSVGFLVSSEQYF
CDR3 length: 13; J gene: TRBJ1-5; V gene: TRBV20-1; CDR3 protein: CSASLGGRQPQHF
CDR3 length: 15; J gene: TRBJ1-6; V gene: TRBV7-3; CDR3 protein: CASSSTRQGDSPLHF
CDR3 length: 15; J gene: TRBJ1-5; V gene: TRBV7-8; CDR3 protein: CASSWPGVSNQPQHF
CDR3 length: 14; J gene: TRBJ2-3; V gene: TRBV11-2; CDR3 protein: CASSGVGGPDTQYF
CDR3 length: 16; J gene: TRBJ2-2; V gene: TRBV20-1; CDR3 protein: CSARDQNHSRPGELFF
CDR3 length: 15; J gene: TRBJ2-3; V gene: TRBV5-4; CDR3 protein: CASSLGGQFIDTQYF
CDR3 length: 13; J gene: TRBJ1-5; V gene: TRBV7-7; CDR3 protein: CASSQTENQPQHF
CDR3 length: 12; J gene: TRBJ2-5; V gene: TRBV7-9; CDR3 protein: CASSSPQETQYF
CDR3 length: 14; J gene: TRBJ2-7; V gene: TRBV12-3/TRBV12-4; CDR3 protein: CASSSDGGWVEQYF
CDR3 length: 16; J gene: TRBJ2-2; V gene: TRBV29-1; CDR3 protein: CSVKGPGLAGTGELFF
CDR3 length: 15; J gene: TRBJ2-1; V gene: TRBV7-2; CDR3 protein: CASSLDQRSYNEQFF
CDR3 length: 18; J gene: TRBJ2-1; V gene: TRBV5-1; CDR3 protein: CASSSGLAGGRPYNEQFF
CDR3 length: 12; J gene: TRBJ2-5; V gene: TRBV29-1; CDR3 protein: CSATGSQETQYF
CDR3 length: 14; J gene: TRBJ2-2; V gene: TRBV7-9; CDR3 protein: CASSSFGNTGELFF
CDR3 length: 11; J gene: TRBJ2-5; V gene: TRBV29-1; CDR3 protein: CSVEAPKTQYF
CDR3 length: 15; J gene: TRBJ2-5; V gene: TRBV20-1; CDR3 protein: CSVGQGGGTGETQYF
CDR3 length: 17; J gene: TRBJ1-2; V gene: TRBV29-1; CDR3 protein: CSVDIIFLGTGGYGYTF
CDR3 length: 14; J gene: TRBJ2-3; V gene: TRBV2; CDR3 protein: CASSASDPPDTQYF
CDR3 length: 14; J gene: TRBJ1-6; V gene: TRBV20-1; CDR3 protein: CSARDPIVNSPLHF
CDR3 length: 15; J gene: TRBJ1-3; V gene: TRBV20-1; CDR3 protein: CSATGTGKVGNTIYF
CDR3 length: 14; J gene: TRBJ2-5; V gene: TRBV20-1; CDR3 protein: CSARDWAGVETQYF
CDR3 length: 15; J gene: TRBJ2-1; V gene: TRBV3-1; CDR3 protein: CASSQTPQSYNEQFF
CDR3 length: 17; J gene: TRBJ1-3; V gene: TRBV6-5; CDR3 protein: CASSSESWGVSGNTIYF
CDR3 length: 14; J gene: TRBJ2-5; V gene: TRBV12-3/TRBV12-4; CDR3 protein: CASTADRGKETQYF
CDR3 length: 15; J gene: TRBJ1-6; V gene: TRBV20-1; CDR3 protein: CSAGRTGGNNSPLHF
CDR3 length: 15; J gene: TRBJ2-5; V gene: TRBV5-1; CDR3 protein: CASSLGGQRGQTQYF
CDR3 length: 15; J gene: TRBJ1-1; V gene: TRBV4-2; CDR3 protein: CASSQPQGRGTEAFF
CDR3 length: 12; J gene: TRBJ1-1; V gene: TRBV30; CDR3 protein: CAWSGGGTEAFF
CDR3 length: 12; J gene: TRBJ2-7; V gene: TRBV20-1; CDR3 protein: CSATDSSYEQYF